The 22 T cell receptor beta chains given below trace back to one sample, sequenced in a study of OX40 agonist ivuxolimab in advanced cancers. The table came from immunoSEQ multiplex PCR; TCRdb's copy has only in-frame clones and leaves some out. Among 9,500 to 14,000 clones listed, about 80% were seen once. Material: CD4+ or CD8+ T cells sorted from blood, obtained in a trial of the OX40 agonist ivuxolimab. Receptor source: an adult with an advanced solid tumor such as melanoma, head and neck, liver or kidney cancer.

In this sample, this clone turned up a few times. This chain links TRBV29-1 with TRBJ2-1, with D perhaps matching TRBD2 (6 bases). The CDR3 is made up of 14 amino acids. The V end was cut by 3 bases, the J end by 1 base, with 10 bases between. Germline loops: CDR1 SQVTM, CDR2 ANQGSEA. CDR3: CSVDSRGSYNEQFF. CDR3 DNA: TGCAGCGTTGATTCCCGGGGGTCCTACAATGAGCAGTTCTTC.

V usage is TRBV6-6 and J usage is TRBJ2-1, with unresolved D. CDR1 MNHNY and CDR2 SVGAGI come from the germline V gene (reference sequence). Trimming pared 6 bases from V and 7 bases from J, leaving 7 bases between. CDR3 length: 11 residues. CDR3 sequence (DNA): TGTGCCAGCAGGGCCCCGAATGAGCAGTTCTTC. This encodes CASRAPNEQFF.

The chain carries TRBV7-3 and TRBJ1-2; D is unclear. The V gene's germline CDR1 is SGHTA and CDR2 FQGTGA. The length of the CDR3 is 13 residues. V was pared by 2 bases and J by 2 bases, with 6 bases between. In nucleotides, the CDR3 is TGTGCCAGCAGCTTAGTCCGCAACTATGGCTACACCTTC. Encoded protein: CASSLVRNYGYTF.

The CDR3 sequence: CASSLAPSGVLTKPTGELFF. CDR3 sequence (DNA): TGTGCCAGCAGCTTAGCCCCTAGCGGGGTCCTTACCAAACCCACCGGGGAGCTGTTTTTT. The chain combines TRBV7-2 with TRBJ2-2; TRBD2 aligns across 9 bases. This CDR3 has 20 amino acids. The germline V gene encodes CDR1 SGHTA and CDR2 FQGNSA. The V segment lost 0 bases and the J segment 4 bases; nucleotides outside the gene matches: 15. The full variable domain, in which reference TRBV7-2 and TRBJ2-2 provide the parts outside the CDR3, is GAGVSQSPSNKVTEKGKDVELRCDPISGHTALYWYRQSLGQGLEFLIYFQGNSAPDKSGLPSDRFSAERTGGSVSTLTIQRTQQEDSAVYLCASSLAPSGVLTKPTGELFFGEGSRLTVL.

The chain employs TRBV2 and TRBJ2-3, with D perhaps being TRBD1 or TRBD2 (5 bases each). V shed 6 bases and J shed 0 bases, with 13 bases lying between them. Germline V gene data show CDR1 as SNHLY and CDR2 as FYNNEI. CDR3 length: 15 residues. Here the CDR3 DNA reads TGTGCCAGCAGCCCCGGGACGACGAGCACAGATACGCAGTATTTT. Translating gives CASSPGTTSTDTQYF.

This clone was detected only a few times. This rearrangement joins TRBV28 to TRBJ2-7; TRBD2 might be the D (6 bases). The CDR3 has 15 residues. The germline CDR1 and CDR2 sequences are MDHEN and SYDVKM. Trimming shortened V by 5 bases and J by 4 bases, and 18 bases separated the two germline ends. The CDR3 DNA is TGTGCCAGCAGTCCGGTTTTGCGGGGCGTATACGAGCAGTACTTC. Amino acids: CASSPVLRGVYEQYF.

The chain links TRBV11-2 to TRBJ2-5, with no clear D. Germline loops: CDR1 SGHAT, CDR2 FQNNGV. The CDR3 sequence is 12 residues long. Trimming removed 0 bases from V and 4 bases from J, with 3 bases in between. CDR3 sequence: CASSLELETQYF. CDR3 sequence (DNA): TGTGCCAGCAGCTTAGAGCTAGAGACCCAGTACTTC.

The chain is built from TRBV15 and TRBJ2-3, with 9 bases identical to TRBD2. Germline values: CDR1 LNHNV, CDR2 YYDKDF (reference sequence). This CDR3 contains 14 residues. In DNA, the CDR3 is TGTGCACGCATCAGCGGGGGGTACACAGATACGCAGTATTTT. It is translated as CARISGGYTDTQYF.

This chain connects TRBV11-1 to TRBJ1-4, with a tentative D call TRBD1 (5 bases). Germline CDR1 and CDR2: SGHAT and FQDESV (reference sequence). Between the trimmed V and J ends, which lost 0 bases and 8 bases, there was a span of 10 bases. The CDR3 has 14 amino acids. The CDR3 loop reads CASSLAGAWEKLFF. The DNA of the CDR3 is TGTGCCAGCAGCTTAGCAGGGGCTTGGGAAAAACTGTTTTTT.

The chain employs TRBV6-1 and TRBJ2-1; D is ambiguous. CDR3 size: 12 residues. Deletions cut 1 base from V and 10 bases from J, with 8 bases between. Germline lookup yields CDR1 MNHNS and CDR2 SASEGT. CDR3 region: CASSEGKQEQFF. The DNA of the CDR3 is TGTGCCAGCAGTGAAGGTAAACAGGAGCAGTTCTTC.

The rearrangement uses TRBV7-9 and TRBJ1-4; maybe TRBD1 (5 bases). Trimming pared 1 base from V and 4 bases from J, leaving 13 bases between. Germline V gives CDR1 SEHNR, CDR2 FQNEAQ (reference sequence). The CDR3 is 16 amino acids. For the CDR3, the DNA is TGTGCCAGCAGCTTAGGGGGCCAGTGGGTTAATGAAAAACTGTTTTTT. It translates to CASSLGGQWVNEKLFF.

This chain links TRBV6-5 with TRBJ2-7; possibly TRBD1 for D (5 bases). Between the trimmed V and J ends, which lost 4 bases and 3 bases, there was a span of 16 bases. Germline CDR1 and CDR2: MNHEY and SVGAGI. The CDR3 totals 15 residues. In nucleotides, the CDR3 is TGTGCCAGCAGTTTCCTCGCAGGGAATATCTACGAGCAGTACTTC. Protein sequence: CASSFLAGNIYEQYF.

This clone was seen a few times. The chain is built from TRBV7-2 and TRBJ2-1, with D possibly being TRBD2 (5 bases). The CDR3 consists of 17 residues. CDR1 is SGHTA, CDR2 FQGNSA, per germline. V lost 4 bases and J 2 bases, leaving 18 bases between the germline ends. The CDR3 loop reads CASSWQGLEFAYNEQFF. In DNA form, the CDR3 reads TGTGCCAGCAGCTGGCAAGGACTGGAGTTCGCCTACAATGAGCAGTTCTTC.

The chain employs TRBV9 and TRBJ2-7, with no clear D. V lost 5 bases, J lost 0 bases, and 9 bases lay in between. The CDR3 totals 13 residues. Germline CDR1 SGDLS, CDR2 YYNGEE. The CDR3 nucleotides are TGTGCCAGCAGTGGAGATAACTCCTACGAGCAGTACTTC. It encodes CASSGDNSYEQYF.

This clone has just one count. The CDR3 DNA follows: TGTGCCTGGAGAGGAGGGGCAGCGAACACCGGGGAGCTGTTTTTT. Amino acid sequence: CAWRGGAANTGELFF. The chain is built from TRBV30 and TRBJ2-2; D is possibly TRBD2 (6 bases). V was shortened by 3 bases and J by 0 bases, with 11 bases between the two germline ends. Germline V gene data show CDR1 as GTSNPN and CDR2 as SVGIG (reference sequence). The CDR3 covers 15 residues. The full variable domain, in which reference TRBV30 and TRBJ2-2 provide the parts outside the CDR3, is SQTIHQWPATLVQPVGSPLSLECTVEGTSNPNLYWYRQAAGRGLQLLFYSVGIGQISSEVPQNLSASRPQDRQFILSSKKLLLSDSGFYLCAWRGGAANTGELFFGEGSRLTVL.

The rearrangement uses TRBV7-8 and TRBJ1-1; D is uncertain. Trimming removed 5 bases at V and 7 bases at J, with 8 bases between. Germline V CDR1 and CDR2: SGHVS, FQNEAQ. The CDR3 sequence is 11 residues long. CDR3: CASSLSYEAFF. The CDR3 nucleotides read TGTGCCAGCAGCCTAAGTTATGAAGCTTTCTTT.

V is TRBV10-3 and J is TRBJ2-7, with 8 bases fitting TRBD1. CDR1 and CDR2 (germline): ENHRY, SYGVKD. This CDR3 spans 15 amino acids. The V gene end was trimmed by 2 bases and the J gene end by 4 bases; junction bases not matched to a gene: 7. DNA for the CDR3: TGTGCCATCAGTGAGGGACAGGGAGGCTTTTACGAGCAGTACTTC. This encodes CAISEGQGGFYEQYF.

The chain recombines TRBV4-1 with TRBJ2-7, with no clear D. The CDR3 covers 14 residues. V was shortened by 0 bases and J by 3 bases, with 9 bases between the two germline ends. Germline assignment: CDR1 MGHRA and CDR2 YSYEKL. In DNA, the CDR3 is TGCGCCAGCAGCCAAGATCCGTCCGTCTACGAGCAGTACTTC. As protein: CASSQDPSVYEQYF.

This rearrangement joins TRBV4-1 to TRBJ1-1, with TRBD1 as a possible D gene (5 bases). CDR1 and CDR2 (germline): MGHRA, YSYEKL. Trimming took off 2 bases at V and 4 bases at J, with 17 bases between the two ends. This CDR3 has 16 residues. CDR3 in DNA: TGCGCCAGCAGCCAATGGGGACTAGGGGAGGCCACTGAAGCTTTCTTT. Translated: CASSQWGLGEATEAFF.

Relative to its sample, this clone is medium-sized (0.01 to 0.1%). The chain carries TRBV6-4 and TRBJ2-3; TRBD2 agrees at 7 bases. The V gene's germline CDR1 is MRHNA and CDR2 SNTAGT. The CDR3 consists of 15 residues. V dropped 4 bases and J dropped 0; count of bases not matched to a gene: 4. CDR3 DNA sequence: TGTGCCAGCAGTGCTTCTAGCGGTAGCACAGATACGCAGTATTTT. Translated, it gives CASSASSGSTDTQYF.

This clone was picked up a small number of times. This rearrangement joins TRBV10-2 to TRBJ2-2; D might be TRBD1 or TRBD2, each matching 5 bases. V dropped 3 bases and J dropped 2 bases, with 10 bases sitting between them. This CDR3 is 15 amino acids long. Germline V gene data show CDR1 as WSHSY and CDR2 as SAAADI. The CDR3 coding sequence is TGCGCCAGCAGTGACCCCGGGACCAACACCGGGGAGCTGTTTTTT. The encoded protein is CASSDPGTNTGELFF.

This rearrangement joins TRBV14 to TRBJ2-2, with D unclear. This CDR3 has 14 amino acids. Germline lookup yields CDR1 SGHDN and CDR2 FVKESK. V shed 5 bases and J shed 6 bases, with 13 bases lying between them. The CDR3 spells CASSVAIGPGELFF. As DNA, the CDR3 is TGTGCCAGCAGCGTTGCGATTGGACCCGGGGAGCTGTTTTTT.